This paragraph covers one T cell receptor beta chain sequence. Its antigen is not identified. One entry per CDR3 protein, called by TCRdb with MiXCR from the RT-PCR reads. Among about 1,100 distinct CDR3 sequences listed, over 80% were seen once. This specimen belongs to a study of yellow fever vaccine responses in identical twins. Study-wide results and limits: Reported findings indicate that twins' vaccine T cell responses seemed partially convergent, partially personalized.

The receptor's source is a woman aged 18-35 years who received the yellow fever vaccine. The specimen comprised T cells from blood (PBMCs), unsorted or a sorted subset (not recorded which), sampled before or after yellow fever vaccination (not recorded which).

The CDR3 here is CASSPRDSHTGELFF. The CDR3 coding sequence is TGTGCCAGCAGCCCTCGGGACTCACACACCGGGGAGCTGTTTTTT. The gene calls are TRBV13 and TRBJ2-2; a weak D match, TRBD2 (6 bases). This CDR3 has 15 residues. V was trimmed by 5 bases and J by 3 bases, leaving 13 bases between them. CDR1 and CDR2 from the germline V gene are PRHDT and FYEKMQ (reference sequence).